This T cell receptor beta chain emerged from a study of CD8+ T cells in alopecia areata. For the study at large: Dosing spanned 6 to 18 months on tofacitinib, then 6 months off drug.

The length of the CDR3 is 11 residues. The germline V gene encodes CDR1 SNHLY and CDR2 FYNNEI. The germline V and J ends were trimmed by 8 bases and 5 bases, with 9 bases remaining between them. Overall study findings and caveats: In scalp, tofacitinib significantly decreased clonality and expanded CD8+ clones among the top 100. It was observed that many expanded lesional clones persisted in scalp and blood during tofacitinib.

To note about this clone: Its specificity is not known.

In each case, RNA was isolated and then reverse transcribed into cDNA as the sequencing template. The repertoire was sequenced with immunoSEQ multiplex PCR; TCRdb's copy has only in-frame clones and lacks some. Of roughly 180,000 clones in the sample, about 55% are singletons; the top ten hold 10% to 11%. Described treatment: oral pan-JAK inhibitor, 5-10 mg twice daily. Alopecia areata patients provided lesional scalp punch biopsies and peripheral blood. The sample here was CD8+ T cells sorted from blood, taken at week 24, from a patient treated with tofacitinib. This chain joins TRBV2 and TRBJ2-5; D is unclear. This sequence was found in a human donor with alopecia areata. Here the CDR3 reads CASEIGETQYF. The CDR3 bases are TGTGCCAGCGAAATAGGGGAGACCCAGTACTTC.